One sample yielded the 17 T cell receptor beta chains listed below, sequenced in a study of cytomegalovirus exposure and HLA in healthy donors. Some clones are missing from TCRdb's copy, which holds only in-frame ones; the method was immunoSEQ multiplex PCR. The sample lists over 200,000 clones, almost 90% occurring once. The sample comprised PBMCs. All receptors derive from a woman aged 18-30 years in good health and CMV-seronegative.

The chain recombines TRBV19 with TRBJ2-1; 7 nucleotides match TRBD2. The germline CDR1 and CDR2 sequences are LNHDA and SQIVND (reference sequence). The CDR3 loop spans 13 amino acids. Unmatched junction bases numbered 6, after V lost 6 bases and J lost 7 bases. In DNA, the CDR3 is TGTGCCAGTAGCCTAGCGGTTCGGAATGAGCAGTTCTTC. Its protein product is CASSLAVRNEQFF.

This sequence joins TRBV19 and TRBJ1-6; no definite D call. Trimming pared 5 bases from V and 9 bases from J, leaving 14 bases between. The CDR3 runs 14 residues. Per germline, CDR1 LNHDA and CDR2 SQIVND (reference sequence). Written as DNA, the CDR3 is TGTGCCAGTAGTCCAGGCCTCATCGGTTCACCCCTCCACTTT. Its translation: CASSPGLIGSPLHF.

The gene calls are TRBV6-1 and TRBJ1-2; D is possibly TRBD1 (5 bases). This CDR3 is built from 18 residues. The ends were cut back, 0 bases at V and 3 bases at J, with 20 bases in the middle. The germline V gene encodes CDR1 MNHNS and CDR2 SASEGT. For the CDR3, the DNA is TGTGCCAGCAGTGAAGCGGGTCTGGGTGGCGACAGTCACTATGGCTACACCTTC. Translating it yields CASSEAGLGGDSHYGYTF.

This clone was observed once. The CDR3 is CASSSPRGSGGYGYTF. In DNA, the CDR3 is TGTGCCAGCAGTTCCCCACGCGGGAGCGGAGGCTATGGCTACACCTTC. This sequence joins TRBV28 and TRBJ1-2; D is uncertain. From germline, CDR1 is MDHEN and CDR2 SYDVKM. V was clipped by 4 bases and J by 4 bases, with 19 bases between them. The CDR3 length is 16 residues.

This clone was recorded only once. V is TRBV5-1 and J is TRBJ2-1; D ambiguous. Trimming removed 0 bases from V and 5 bases from J, with 6 bases in between. Germline lookup yields CDR1 SGHRS and CDR2 YFSETQ. This CDR3 has 13 residues. The CDR3 loop reads CASSLEPHNEQFF. The DNA for the CDR3 is TGCGCCAGCAGCTTGGAGCCTCACAATGAGCAGTTCTTC.

This clone occurred once. The CDR3 sequence is CASSMDRGTEAFF. CDR3 DNA sequence: TGCGCCAGCAGCATGGACAGGGGGACTGAAGCTTTCTTT. V is TRBV5-1 and J is TRBJ1-1; 10 nucleotides match TRBD1. From germline, CDR1 is SGHRS and CDR2 YFSETQ. V lost 4 bases, J lost 5 bases, and 2 bases stayed unmatched. The CDR3 has 13 amino acids.

This clone was picked up one time. This chain uses TRBV27 with TRBJ1-3; 7 bases align to TRBD1. The CDR3 runs to 16 residues. Per the germline V gene, CDR1 is MNHEY and CDR2 is SMNVEV (reference sequence). The V segment lost 2 bases and the J segment 4 bases; nucleotides outside the gene matches: 8. The CDR3 region has the DNA TGTGCCAGCAGTTTACATCAGGGGGTGGGGGGAAACACCATATATTTT. Its translation is CASSLHQGVGGNTIYF.

The chain links TRBV5-4 to TRBJ2-7; the match to TRBD1 covers 7 bases. The CDR3 is made up of 13 amino acids. Germline V gene data show CDR1 as SGHNT and CDR2 as YYREEE (reference sequence). The junction had 3 bases not matched to a gene; V was cut back by 2 bases and J by 4 bases. The CDR3 DNA is TGTGCCAGCAGCTTCGGCAGGGGGTACGAGCAGTACTTC. Protein product: CASSFGRGYEQYF.

The J gene is TRBJ1-4, the V gene TRBV7-9; a weak D match, TRBD1 (6 bases). There are 15 residues in the CDR3. V was trimmed by 5 bases and J by 4 bases, leaving 14 bases between them. Looked up from germline, CDR1 is SEHNR and CDR2 is FQNEAQ (reference sequence). The CDR3 is CASSIRGSVNEKLFF. The CDR3 DNA reads TGTGCCAGCAGCATAAGGGGGTCGGTTAATGAAAAACTGTTTTTT. Full variable domain (rest looked up from reference TRBV7-9 and TRBJ1-4): DTGVSQNPRHKITKRGQNVTFRCDPISEHNRLYWYRQTLGQGPEFLTYFQNEAQLEKSRLLSDRFSAERPKGSFSTLEIQRTEQGDSAMYLCASSIRGSVNEKLFFGSGTQLSVL.

The rearrangement joins TRBV5-5 to TRBJ1-1; no clear D gene. Trimming shortened V by 4 bases and J by 5 bases, and 15 bases separated the two germline ends. The CDR3 totals 14 residues. Germline loops: CDR1 SGHKS, CDR2 YYEKEE (reference sequence). CDR3 residues: CASSPATGRTEAFF. Written as DNA, the CDR3 is TGTGCCAGCAGCCCAGCCACGGGGAGGACTGAAGCTTTCTTT.

This sequence joins TRBV10-3 and TRBJ2-2; D unresolved. The CDR3 contains 15 residues. With 0 bases removed from V and 6 bases from J, the gap between germline ends came to 11 bases. Germline values: CDR1 ENHRY, CDR2 SYGVKD. The CDR3: CAISESFPRAGELFF. CDR3 DNA: TGTGCCATCAGTGAGTCCTTCCCTCGGGCCGGGGAGCTGTTTTTT.

The chain recombines TRBV19 with TRBJ1-5; D call uncertain. The germline V and J ends were trimmed by 6 bases and 0 bases, with 18 bases remaining between them. The CDR3 sequence is 17 residues long. CDR1 LNHDA and CDR2 SQIVND come from the germline V gene (reference sequence). In DNA, the CDR3 is TGTGCCAGTAGACCCGCAGGAATGGATTATAGCAATCAGCCCCAGCATTTT. Its translation: CASRPAGMDYSNQPQHF.

The V call is TRBV15, the J call TRBJ1-5, with TRBD1 matching over 8 bases. This CDR3 has 16 residues. The trim removed 5 bases at V and 6 bases at J, leaving 12 bases unmatched. CDR1 is LNHNV, CDR2 YYDKDF, per germline (reference sequence). The CDR3 region has the DNA TGTGCCACCAGCGGAGTTTACAGGGGGAATATTCAGCCCCAGCATTTT. Translated: CATSGVYRGNIQPQHF.

The chain carries TRBV2 and TRBJ1-1; TRBD1 aligns across 7 bases. The CDR3 is made up of 14 amino acids. V lost 6 bases and J lost 0; bases outside the gene matches: 4. Germline loops: CDR1 SNHLY, CDR2 FYNNEI. The CDR3: CASSGDSLNTEAFF. CDR3 coding DNA: TGTGCCAGCAGCGGGGACAGCCTGAACACTGAAGCTTTCTTT.

The rearrangement links TRBV4-1 to TRBJ2-5; 12 bases agree with TRBD2. Germline V gene sequence: CDR1 MGHRA, CDR2 YSYEKL. The CDR3 covers 14 residues. After removal of 3 bases from V and 5 bases from J, the junction contained 1 base not matched to a gene. The CDR3 reads CASSHLAGGETQYF. As DNA, the CDR3 is TGCGCCAGCAGCCACCTAGCGGGGGGGGAGACCCAGTACTTC.

The chain employs TRBV6-1 and TRBJ2-7; D is undetermined. The ends were cut back, 0 bases at V and 0 bases at J, with 12 bases in the middle. The germline gives CDR1 MNHNS, CDR2 SASEGT. The CDR3 totals 16 residues. CDR3 sequence: CASSEAPSFSSYEQYV. Written as DNA, the CDR3 is TGTGCCAGCAGTGAAGCGCCTTCCTTTAGCTCCTACGAGCAGTACGTC.

The V gene is TRBV15, the J gene TRBJ1-1, with TRBD1 as a possible D gene (5 bases). This CDR3 region has 14 residues. V lost 0 bases and J lost 4, with 9 bases in between. The V gene's germline CDR1 is LNHNV and CDR2 YYDKDF (reference sequence). The chain's CDR3 is CATSRDRRGTEAFF. As DNA, the CDR3 is TGTGCCACCAGCAGAGATAGGAGGGGCACTGAAGCTTTCTTT.